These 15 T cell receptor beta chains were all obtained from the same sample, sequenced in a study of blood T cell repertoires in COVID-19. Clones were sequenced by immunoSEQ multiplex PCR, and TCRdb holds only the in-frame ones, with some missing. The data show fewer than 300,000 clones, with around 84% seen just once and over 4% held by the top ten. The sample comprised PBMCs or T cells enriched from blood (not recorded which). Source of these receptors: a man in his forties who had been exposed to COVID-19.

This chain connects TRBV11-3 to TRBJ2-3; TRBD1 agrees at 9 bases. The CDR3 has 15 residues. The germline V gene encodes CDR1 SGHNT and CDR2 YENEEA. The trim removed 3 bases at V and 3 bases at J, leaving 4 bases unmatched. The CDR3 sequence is CASSFGQGMTDTQYF. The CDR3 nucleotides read TGTGCCAGCAGCTTTGGACAGGGGATGACAGATACGCAGTATTTT. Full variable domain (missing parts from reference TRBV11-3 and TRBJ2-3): EAGVVQSPRYKIIEKKQPVAFWCNPISGHNTLYWYLQNLGQGPELLIRYENEEAVDDSQLPKDRFSAERLKGVDSTLKIQPAELGDSAVYLCASSFGQGMTDTQYFGPGTRLTVL.

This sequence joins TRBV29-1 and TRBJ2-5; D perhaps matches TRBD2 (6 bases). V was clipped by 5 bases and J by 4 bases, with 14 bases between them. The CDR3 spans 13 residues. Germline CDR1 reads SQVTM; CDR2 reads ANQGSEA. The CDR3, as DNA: TGCAGCGTTAACCGGGGGAGCGGAGAGACCCAGTACTTC. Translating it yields CSVNRGSGETQYF. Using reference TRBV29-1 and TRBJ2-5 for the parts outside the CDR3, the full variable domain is SAVISQKPSRDICQRGTSLTIQCQVDSQVTMMFWYRQQPGQSLTLIATANQGSEATYESGFVIDKFPISRPNLTFSTLTVSNMSPEDSSIYLCSVNRGSGETQYFGPGTRLLVL.

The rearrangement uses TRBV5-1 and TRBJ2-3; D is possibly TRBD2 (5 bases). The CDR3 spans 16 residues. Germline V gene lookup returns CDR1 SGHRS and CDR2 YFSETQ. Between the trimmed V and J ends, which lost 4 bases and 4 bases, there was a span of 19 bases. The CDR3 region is CASSPQMGRSADTQYF. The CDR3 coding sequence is TGCGCCAGCAGCCCCCAGATGGGGAGATCGGCAGATACGCAGTATTTT.

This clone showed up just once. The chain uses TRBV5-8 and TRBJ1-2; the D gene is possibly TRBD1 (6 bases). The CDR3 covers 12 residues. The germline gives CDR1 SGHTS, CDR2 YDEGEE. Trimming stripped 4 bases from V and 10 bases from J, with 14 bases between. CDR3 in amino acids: CASSITQGTYTF. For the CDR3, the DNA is TGTGCCAGCAGCATAACACAGGGCACCTACACCTTC.

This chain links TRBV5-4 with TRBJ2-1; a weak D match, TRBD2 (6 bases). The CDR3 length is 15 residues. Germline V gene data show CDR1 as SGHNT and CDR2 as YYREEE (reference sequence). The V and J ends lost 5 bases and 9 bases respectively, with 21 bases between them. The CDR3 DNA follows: TGTGCCAGCAGGTTCCGGGACTCTCTCAGGCGTGAGCAGTTCTTC. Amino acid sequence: CASRFRDSLRREQFF.

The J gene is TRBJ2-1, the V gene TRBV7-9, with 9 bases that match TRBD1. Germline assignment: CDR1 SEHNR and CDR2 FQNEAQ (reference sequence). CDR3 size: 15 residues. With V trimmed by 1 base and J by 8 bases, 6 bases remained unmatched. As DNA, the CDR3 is TGTGCCAGCAGCTTAGGGTGGGACAGGGTCGATGAGCAGTTCTTC. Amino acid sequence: CASSLGWDRVDEQFF. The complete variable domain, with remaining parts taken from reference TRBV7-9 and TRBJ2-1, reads DTGVSQNPRHKITKRGQNVTFRCDPISEHNRLYWYRQTLGQGPEFLTYFQNEAQLEKSRLLSDRFSAERPKGSFSTLEIQRTEQGDSAMYLCASSLGWDRVDEQFFGPGTRLTVL.

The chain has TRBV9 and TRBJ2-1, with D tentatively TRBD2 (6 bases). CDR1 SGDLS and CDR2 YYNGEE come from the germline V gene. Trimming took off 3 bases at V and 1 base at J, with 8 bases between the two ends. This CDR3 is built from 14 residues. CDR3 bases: TGTGCCAGCAGCGGGGACTTGTCCTACAATGAGCAGTTCTTC. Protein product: CASSGDLSYNEQFF. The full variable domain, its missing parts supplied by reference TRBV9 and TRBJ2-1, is DSGVTQTPKHLITATGQRVTLRCSPRSGDLSVYWYQQSLDQGLQFLIQYYNGEERAKGNILERFSAQQFPDLHSELNLSSLELGDSALYFCASSGDLSYNEQFFGPGTRLTVL.

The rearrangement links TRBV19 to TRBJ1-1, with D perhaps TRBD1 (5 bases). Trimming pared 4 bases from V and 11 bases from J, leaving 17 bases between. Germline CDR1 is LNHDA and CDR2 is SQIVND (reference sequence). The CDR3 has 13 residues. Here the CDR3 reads CASSKQDIFVAFF. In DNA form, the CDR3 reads TGTGCCAGTAGTAAACAGGACATTTTTGTTGCTTTCTTT.

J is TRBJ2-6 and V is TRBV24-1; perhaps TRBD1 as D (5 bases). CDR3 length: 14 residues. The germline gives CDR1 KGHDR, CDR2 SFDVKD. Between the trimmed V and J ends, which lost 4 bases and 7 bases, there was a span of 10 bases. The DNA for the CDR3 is TGTGCCACCAGTGACGGTCAGGGAGCCAACGTCCTGACTTTC. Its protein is CATSDGQGANVLTF.

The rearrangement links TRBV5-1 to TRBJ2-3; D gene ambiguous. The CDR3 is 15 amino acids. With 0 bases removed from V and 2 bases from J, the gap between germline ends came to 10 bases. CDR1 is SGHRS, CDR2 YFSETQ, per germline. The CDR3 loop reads CASSLEAVITDTQYF. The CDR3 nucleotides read TGCGCCAGCAGCTTGGAGGCGGTAATCACAGATACGCAGTATTTT. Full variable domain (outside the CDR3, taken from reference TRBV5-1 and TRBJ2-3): KAGVTQTPRYLIKTRGQQVTLSCSPISGHRSVSWYQQTPGQGLQFLFEYFSETQRNKGNFPGRFSGRQFSNSRSEMNVSTLELGDSALYLCASSLEAVITDTQYFGPGTRLTVL.

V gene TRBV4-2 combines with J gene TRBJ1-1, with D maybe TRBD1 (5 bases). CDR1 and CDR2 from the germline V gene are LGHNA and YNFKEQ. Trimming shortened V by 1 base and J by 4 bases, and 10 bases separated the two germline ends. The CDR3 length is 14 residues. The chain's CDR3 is CASSQAGSTTEAFF. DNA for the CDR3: TGTGCCAGCAGCCAAGCAGGGTCTACCACTGAAGCTTTCTTT.

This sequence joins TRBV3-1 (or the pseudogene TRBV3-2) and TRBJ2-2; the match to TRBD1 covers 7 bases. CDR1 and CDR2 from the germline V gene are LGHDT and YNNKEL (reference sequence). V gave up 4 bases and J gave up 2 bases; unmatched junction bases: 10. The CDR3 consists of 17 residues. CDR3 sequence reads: CASSPIRGQRNTGELFF. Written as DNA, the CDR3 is TGTGCCAGCAGCCCAATCCGGGGACAGCGAAACACCGGGGAGCTGTTTTTT.

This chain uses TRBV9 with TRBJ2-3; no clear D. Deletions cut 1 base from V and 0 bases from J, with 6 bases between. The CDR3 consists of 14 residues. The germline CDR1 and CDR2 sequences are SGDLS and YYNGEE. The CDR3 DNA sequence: TGTGCCAGCAGCGTATACGGGAGCACAGATACGCAGTATTTT. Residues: CASSVYGSTDTQYF. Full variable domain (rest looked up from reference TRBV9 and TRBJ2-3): DSGVTQTPKHLITATGQRVTLRCSPRSGDLSVYWYQQSLDQGLQFLIQYYNGEERAKGNILERFSAQQFPDLHSELNLSSLELGDSALYFCASSVYGSTDTQYFGPGTRLTVL.

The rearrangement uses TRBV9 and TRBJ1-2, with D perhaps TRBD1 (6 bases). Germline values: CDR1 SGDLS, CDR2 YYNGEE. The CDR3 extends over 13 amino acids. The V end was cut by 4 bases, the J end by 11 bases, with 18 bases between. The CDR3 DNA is TGTGCCAGCAGCCCCTGGACAGAGGGTGGTTACACCTTC. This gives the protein CASSPWTEGGYTF.

As DNA, the CDR3 is TGTGCCAGCAGAATTACTAGCGGGACGTACAATGAGCAGTTCTTC. It encodes CASRITSGTYNEQFF. The chain carries TRBV6-5 and TRBJ2-1, with 10 bases identical to TRBD2. Trimming cost V 6 bases and J 4 bases; bases outside gene matches: 6. The CDR3 spans 15 residues. Germline V lookup: CDR1 MNHEY, CDR2 SVGAGI.